The rows below give T cell receptor beta chains drawn from one sample of a study of T cells in Graves' hyperthyroidism and ophthalmopathy. TCRdb passed the multiplex PCR reads through MiXCR, listing each CDR3 protein once. The sample yields 340,000 or so distinct CDR3 sequences, 15% to 20% seen once. Material for sequencing was blood. Receptors originate from a woman in her forties or fifties with Graves' hyperthyroidism. Each CDR3 is given with its conserved first and last residue. Each record gives: D gene, J gene, clone size, V gene, CDR3 DNA, CDR3 protein. D genes are given only for firm matches. Not all rows give a size; the values are once, few, many and, for expanded clones, a class.

-	TRBJ1-1	many	TRBV29-1	TGCAGCGCCCGTGGCGGTGGACTTATGAACACTGAAGCTTTCTTT	CSARGGGLMNTEAFF
-	TRBJ2-1	many	TRBV7-3	TGTGCCAGCAGCTTGGGCCACCAAAATGAGCAGTTCTTC	CASSLGHQNEQFF
-	TRBJ2-2	few	TRBV18	TGTGCCAGCTCACCAGGGGAAGGGAGTCACGGGGAGCTGTTTTTT	CASSPGEGSHGELFF
-	TRBJ1-1	many	TRBV28	TGTGCCAGCAGTTTCAGGACGGAAATCATGAACACTGAAGCTTTCTTT	CASSFRTEIMNTEAFF
-	TRBJ2-7	-	TRBV20-1	TGCAGTGCTAGAGATCGGGGAAAAAGCTCCTACGAGCAGTACTTC	CSARDRGKSSYEQYF
-	TRBJ2-5	-	TRBV10-1	TGCGCCAGCAGTGAAACCGGGACTGGGGGAGGCGAGACCCAGTACTTC	CASSETGTGGGETQYF
TRBD2	TRBJ2-3	many	TRBV12-3/TRBV12-4	TGTGCCAGCAGCATTGGAGCGGGGGCCTTCACAGATACGCAGTATTTT	CASSIGAGAFTDTQYF
TRBD1	TRBJ2-3	-	TRBV7-2	TGTGCCAGCAGCTTGGGGACCCACCAGACAGGGACGACAGATACGCAGTATTTT	CASSLGTHQTGTTDTQYF
TRBD1	TRBJ1-4	few	TRBV3-1	TGTGCCAGCAGCCAACCCCACGGGACAGGGGAAAAACTGTTTTTT	CASSQPHGTGEKLFF
-	TRBJ1-6	many	TRBV18	TGTGCCAGCTCGTCAGACCCCGGGGGCAGTTCACCCCTCCACTTT	CASSSDPGGSSPLHF
TRBD1	TRBJ2-2	-	TRBV7-8	TGTGCCAGCAGCTACCGACATCCCCGGGACAGGGGAGACACCGGGGAGCTGTTTTTT	CASSYRHPRDRGDTGELFF
-	TRBJ1-2	many	TRBV11-2	TGTGCCAGCAGCCCGCAGGGGTATGGCTACACCTTC	CASSPQGYGYTF
TRBD2	TRBJ2-1	few	TRBV10-1	TGCGCCAGCAGTGAGTCCCGCTCTAGCGGGAGGGAGCAGTTCTTC	CASSESRSSGREQFF
TRBD1	TRBJ1-3	-	TRBV28	TGTGCCAGCAGTTCACAGGGGGAGGGCACCATATATTTT	CASSSQGEGTIYF
TRBD2	TRBJ2-3	many	TRBV5-1	TGCGCCAGCAGCTCAGCGGGACTTAGCACAGATACGCAGTATTTT	CASSSAGLSTDTQYF
-	TRBJ2-2	-	TRBV4-2	TGTGCCAGCAGCCAAGCCGCGGTGGCCTACAGGGGGGAGCTGTTTTTT	CASSQAAVAYRGELFF
-	TRBJ2-4	-	TRBV2	TGTGCCAGCAGTGTTGGGGCGCAGGTCCAAAACATTCAGTACTTC	CASSVGAQVQNIQYF
-	TRBJ2-3	many	TRBV7-8	TGTGCCAGCAGCCCGTCCTCGGGGACAGATACGCAGTATTTT	CASSPSSGTDTQYF
-	TRBJ2-5	many	TRBV6-2/TRBV6-3	TGTGCCAGCACCCCCAGGCCGGACAGAGAACGGGAGACCCAGTACTTC	CASTPRPDRERETQYF
TRBD1	TRBJ1-2	many	TRBV28	TGTGCCAGCAGTTTAGGGGGACAGGGGGCTGGGGGCTACACCTTC	CASSLGGQGAGGYTF
TRBD1	TRBJ1-1	many	TRBV19	TGTGCCAGTAGCCGCACGACAGGGAGGAACACTGAAGCTTTCTTT	CASSRTTGRNTEAFF
-	TRBJ2-1	few	TRBV19	TGTGCCAGTAGTATCGGGAGTTTATACAATGAGCAGTTCTTC	CASSIGSLYNEQFF
-	TRBJ2-3	many	TRBV7-9	TGTGCCAGCAGCCGCACAGGCGGAGATACGCAGTATTTT	CASSRTGGDTQYF
TRBD2	TRBJ2-4	-	TRBV20-1	TGCAGTGCTAGCCCTTGGGCTAGCGGGAGTGGGGAGGTGGACAAAAACATTCAGTACTTC	CSASPWASGSGEVDKNIQYF
TRBD1	TRBJ2-2	-	TRBV7-3	TGTGCCAGCAGCTTAGGACAGGGTCACACCGGGGAGCTGTTTTTT	CASSLGQGHTGELFF
TRBD2	TRBJ2-1	-	TRBV11-1	TGTGCCAGCAGCTTGGGAGGGTCGGGCTCCTACAATGAGCAGTTCTTC	CASSLGGSGSYNEQFF